This record looks at one T cell receptor beta chain sequence and its context. Germline loops: CDR1 MNHEY, CDR2 SMNVEV (reference sequence). CDR3 length: 14 residues. V lost 3 bases, J lost 2 bases, and 11 bases lay in between. The PCR was carried out with 60 Vbeta primers and 13 Jbeta primers. Some clones are missing from TCRdb's copy, which holds only in-frame ones; the method was immunoSEQ multiplex PCR. The sample includes about 180,000 clones, 77% seen only once; the top ten take less than 4.5%. This sample was taken from a study of cytomegalovirus exposure and HLA in healthy donors. This receptor was taken from a woman aged 55-75 years in good health and CMV-seropositive. The chain joins TRBV27 to TRBJ2-7; a possible D gene is TRBD1 (5 bases). Sequencing was done on a sample of PBMCs. The CDR3 DNA reads TGTGCCAGCAGTTTTTCTCGACAGACCTACGAGCAGTACTTC. It specifies CASSFSRQTYEQYF.